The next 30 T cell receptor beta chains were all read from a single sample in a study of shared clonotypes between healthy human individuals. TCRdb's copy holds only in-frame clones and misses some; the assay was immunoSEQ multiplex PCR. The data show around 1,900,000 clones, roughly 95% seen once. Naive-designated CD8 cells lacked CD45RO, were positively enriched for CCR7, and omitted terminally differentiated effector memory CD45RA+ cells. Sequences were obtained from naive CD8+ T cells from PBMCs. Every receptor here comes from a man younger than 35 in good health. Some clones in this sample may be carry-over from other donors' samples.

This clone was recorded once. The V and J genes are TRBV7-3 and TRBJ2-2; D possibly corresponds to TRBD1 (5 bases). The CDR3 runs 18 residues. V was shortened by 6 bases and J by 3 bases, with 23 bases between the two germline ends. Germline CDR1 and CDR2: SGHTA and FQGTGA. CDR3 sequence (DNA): TGTGCCAGCAGAGATACAACACTTACTGGACACCACACCGGGGAGCTGTTTTTT. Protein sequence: CASRDTTLTGHHTGELFF. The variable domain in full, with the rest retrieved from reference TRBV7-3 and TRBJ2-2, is GAGVSQTPSNKVTEKGKYVELRCDPISGHTALYWYRQSLGQGPEFLIYFQGTGAADDSGLPNDRFFAVRPEGSVSTLKIQRTERGDSAVYLCASRDTTLTGHHTGELFFGEGSRLTVL.

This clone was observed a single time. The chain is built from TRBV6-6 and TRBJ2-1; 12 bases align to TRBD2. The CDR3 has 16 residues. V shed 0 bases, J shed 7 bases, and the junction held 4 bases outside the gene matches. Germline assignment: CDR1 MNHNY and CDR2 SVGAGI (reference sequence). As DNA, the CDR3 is TGTGCCAGCAGTTACTCTCGGCTAGCGGGAGGGAATGAGCAGTTCTTC. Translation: CASSYSRLAGGNEQFF.

The CDR3 DNA reads as TGCGCCAGCACGGTCGAACTGGGCGCCGGGGAGCTGTTTTTT. This gives the protein CASTVELGAGELFF. The chain joins TRBV5-1 to TRBJ2-2, with D unresolved. Trimming removed 6 bases from V and 6 bases from J, with 15 bases in between. Germline-derived CDR1 and CDR2 are SGHRS and YFSETQ. The CDR3 consists of 14 residues.

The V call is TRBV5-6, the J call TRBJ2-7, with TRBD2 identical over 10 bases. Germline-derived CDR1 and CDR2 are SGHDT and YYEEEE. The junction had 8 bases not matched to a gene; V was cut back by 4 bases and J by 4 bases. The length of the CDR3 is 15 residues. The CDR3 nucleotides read TGTGCCAGCAGCCCTAGCGGGAGTGGGTGGTACGAGCAGTACTTC. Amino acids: CASSPSGSGWYEQYF.

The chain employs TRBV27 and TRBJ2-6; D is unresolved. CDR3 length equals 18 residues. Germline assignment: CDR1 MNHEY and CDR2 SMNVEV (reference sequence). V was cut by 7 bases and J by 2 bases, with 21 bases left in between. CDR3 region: CASNPIGQSLPGANVLTF. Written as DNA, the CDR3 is TGTGCCAGCAACCCGATTGGGCAGTCCCTTCCTGGGGCCAACGTCCTGACTTTC.

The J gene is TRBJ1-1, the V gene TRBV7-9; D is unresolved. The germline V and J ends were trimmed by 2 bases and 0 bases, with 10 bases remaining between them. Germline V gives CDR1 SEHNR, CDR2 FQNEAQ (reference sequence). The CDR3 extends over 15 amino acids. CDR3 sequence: CASSLPRGMNTEAFF. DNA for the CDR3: TGTGCCAGCAGCTTACCCCGAGGGATGAACACTGAAGCTTTCTTT.

CDR3 loop: CASSLGTFNEQFF. The CDR3 DNA reads TGTGCCAGCAGCTTAGGGACTTTCAATGAGCAGTTCTTC. J is TRBJ2-1 and V is TRBV11-3; D perhaps matches TRBD2 (5 bases). The CDR3 runs to 13 residues. Trimming removed 1 base from V and 6 bases from J, with 7 bases in between. Germline V CDR1 and CDR2: SGHNT, YENEEA.

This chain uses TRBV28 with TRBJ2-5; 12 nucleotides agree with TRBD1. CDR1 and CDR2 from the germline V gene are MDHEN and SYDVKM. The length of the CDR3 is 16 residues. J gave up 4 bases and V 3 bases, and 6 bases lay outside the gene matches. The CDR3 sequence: CASSLLRDRGRETQYF. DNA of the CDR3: TGTGCCAGCAGTTTGCTTCGGGACAGGGGGCGAGAGACCCAGTACTTC.

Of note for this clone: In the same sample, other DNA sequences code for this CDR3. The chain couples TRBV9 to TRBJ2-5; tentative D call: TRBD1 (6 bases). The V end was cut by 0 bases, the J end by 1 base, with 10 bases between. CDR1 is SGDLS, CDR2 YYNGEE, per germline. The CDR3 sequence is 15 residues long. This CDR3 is CASSVAGGSQETQYF. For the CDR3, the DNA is TGTGCCAGCAGCGTAGCTGGGGGCTCCCAAGAGACCCAGTACTTC.

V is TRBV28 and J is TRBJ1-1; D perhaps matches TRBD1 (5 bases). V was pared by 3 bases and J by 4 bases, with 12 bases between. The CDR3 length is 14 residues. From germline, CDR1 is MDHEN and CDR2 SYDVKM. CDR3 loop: CASSLKEGSTEAFF. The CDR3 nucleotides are TGTGCCAGCAGTTTGAAGGAGGGGAGCACTGAAGCTTTCTTT.

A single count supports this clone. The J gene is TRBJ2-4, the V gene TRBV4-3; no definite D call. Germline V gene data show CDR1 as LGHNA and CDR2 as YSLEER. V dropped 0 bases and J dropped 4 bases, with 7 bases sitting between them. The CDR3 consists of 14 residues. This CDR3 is CASSQDSAKNIQYF. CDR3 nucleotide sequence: TGCGCCAGCAGCCAAGACTCAGCGAAAAACATTCAGTACTTC.

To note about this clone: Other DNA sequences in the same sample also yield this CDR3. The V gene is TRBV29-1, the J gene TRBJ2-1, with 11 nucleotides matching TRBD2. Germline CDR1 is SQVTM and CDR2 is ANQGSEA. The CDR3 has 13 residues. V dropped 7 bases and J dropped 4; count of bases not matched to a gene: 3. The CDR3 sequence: CSGGTSGYNEQFF. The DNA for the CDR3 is TGCAGCGGGGGGACTAGCGGATACAATGAGCAGTTCTTC.

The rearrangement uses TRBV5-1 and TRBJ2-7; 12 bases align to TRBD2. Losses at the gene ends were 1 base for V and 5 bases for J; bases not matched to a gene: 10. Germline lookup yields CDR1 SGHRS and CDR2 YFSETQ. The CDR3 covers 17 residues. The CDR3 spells CASSLTTSGSVGHEQYF. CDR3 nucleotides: TGCGCCAGCAGCTTGACGACTAGCGGGAGTGTGGGGCACGAGCAGTACTTC.

The CDR3 loop reads CASSPGRAGLPGTEAFF. The CDR3 region has the DNA TGCGCCAGCAGCCCAGGGAGGGCGGGTCTCCCGGGCACTGAAGCTTTCTTT. This chain links TRBV4-1 with TRBJ1-1, with D tentatively TRBD1 (5 bases). The CDR3 has 17 residues. Germline values: CDR1 MGHRA, CDR2 YSYEKL. V was clipped by 4 bases and J by 4 bases, with 22 bases between them.

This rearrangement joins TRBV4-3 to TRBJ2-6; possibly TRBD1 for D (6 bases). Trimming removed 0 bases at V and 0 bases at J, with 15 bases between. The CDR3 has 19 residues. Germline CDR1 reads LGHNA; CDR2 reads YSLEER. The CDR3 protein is CASSQDSGVAFSGANVLTF. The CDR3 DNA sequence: TGCGCCAGCAGCCAAGATTCAGGGGTCGCCTTCTCTGGGGCCAACGTCCTGACTTTC.

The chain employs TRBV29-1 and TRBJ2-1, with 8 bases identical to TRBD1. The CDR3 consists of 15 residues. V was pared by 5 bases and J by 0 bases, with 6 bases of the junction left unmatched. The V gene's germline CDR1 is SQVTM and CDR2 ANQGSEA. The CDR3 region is CSVPTGESSYNEQFF. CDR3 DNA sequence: TGCAGCGTTCCGACAGGGGAGAGCTCCTACAATGAGCAGTTCTTC.

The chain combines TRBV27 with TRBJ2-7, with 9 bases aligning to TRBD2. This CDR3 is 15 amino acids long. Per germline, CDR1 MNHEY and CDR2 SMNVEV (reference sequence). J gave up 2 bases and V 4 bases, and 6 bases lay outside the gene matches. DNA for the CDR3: TGTGCCAGCAGTTGGGCCCTAGCGGGAACCTACGAGCAGTACTTC. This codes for CASSWALAGTYEQYF.

CDR3 DNA: TGCGCCAGCAGCTTGGCGCTTAGGGGGTACACTGAAGCTTTCTTT. Encoded protein: CASSLALRGYTEAFF. V and J are TRBV5-1 and TRBJ1-1, with a possible D match to TRBD1 (6 bases). V dropped 0 bases and J dropped 3 bases, with 12 bases sitting between them. The V gene's germline CDR1 is SGHRS and CDR2 YFSETQ. CDR3 size: 15 residues.

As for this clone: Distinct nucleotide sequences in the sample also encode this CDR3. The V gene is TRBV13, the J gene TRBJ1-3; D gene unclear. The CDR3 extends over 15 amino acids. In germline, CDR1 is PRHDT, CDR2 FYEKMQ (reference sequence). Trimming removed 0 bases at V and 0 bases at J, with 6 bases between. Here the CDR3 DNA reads TGTGCCAGCAGCTTAGGGCGGTCCTCTGGAAACACCATATATTTT. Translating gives CASSLGRSSGNTIYF.

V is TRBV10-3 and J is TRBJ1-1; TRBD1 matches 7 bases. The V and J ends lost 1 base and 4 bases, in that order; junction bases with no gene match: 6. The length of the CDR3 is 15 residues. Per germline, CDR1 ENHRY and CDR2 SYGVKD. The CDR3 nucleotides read TGTGCCATCAGTGAGTTGAAGGGGGCGAGCACTGAAGCTTTCTTT. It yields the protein CAISELKGASTEAFF.

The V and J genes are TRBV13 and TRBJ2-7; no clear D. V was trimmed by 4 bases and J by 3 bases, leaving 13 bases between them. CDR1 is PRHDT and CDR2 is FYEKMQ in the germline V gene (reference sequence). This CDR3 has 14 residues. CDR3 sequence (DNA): TGTGCCAGCAGCTCCCGGCAGGTTGGCTACGAGCAGTACTTC. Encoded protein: CASSSRQVGYEQYF.

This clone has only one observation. The CDR3 DNA reads TGTGCCAGCAGCCCGGGACTAGGGAATGAGCAGTTCTTC. As protein: CASSPGLGNEQFF. The rearrangement uses TRBV7-6 and TRBJ2-1; 8 nucleotides align to TRBD2. Germline V gives CDR1 SGHVS, CDR2 FNYEAQ. CDR3 length equals 13 residues. The trim removed 5 bases at V and 7 bases at J, leaving 4 bases unmatched.

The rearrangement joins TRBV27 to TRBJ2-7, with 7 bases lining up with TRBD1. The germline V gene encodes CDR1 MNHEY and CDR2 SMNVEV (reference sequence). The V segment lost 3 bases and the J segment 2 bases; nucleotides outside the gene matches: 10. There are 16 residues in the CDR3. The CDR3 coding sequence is TGTGCCAGCAGTTTCTTAGGGACAGAGACTCCCTACGAGCAGTACTTC. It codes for CASSFLGTETPYEQYF.

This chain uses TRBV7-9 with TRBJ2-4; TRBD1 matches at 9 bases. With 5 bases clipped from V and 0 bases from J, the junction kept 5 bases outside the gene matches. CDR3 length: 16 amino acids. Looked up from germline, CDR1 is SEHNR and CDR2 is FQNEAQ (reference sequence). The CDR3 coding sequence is TGTGCCAGCAGCCCGACAGGGGGACTAGCCAAAAACATTCAGTACTTC. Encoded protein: CASSPTGGLAKNIQYF.

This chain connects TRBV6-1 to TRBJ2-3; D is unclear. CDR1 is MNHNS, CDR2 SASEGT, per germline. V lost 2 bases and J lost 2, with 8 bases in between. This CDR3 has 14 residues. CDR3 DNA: TGTGCCAGCAGTGAATTAAGGGCCACAGATACGCAGTATTTT. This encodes CASSELRATDTQYF.

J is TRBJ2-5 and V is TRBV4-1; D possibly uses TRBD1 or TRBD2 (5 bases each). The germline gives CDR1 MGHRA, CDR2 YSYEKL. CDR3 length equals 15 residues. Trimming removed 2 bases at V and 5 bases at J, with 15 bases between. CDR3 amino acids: CASSQLRGLGETQYF. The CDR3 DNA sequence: TGCGCCAGCAGCCAACTTCGGGGCTTGGGGGAGACCCAGTACTTC.

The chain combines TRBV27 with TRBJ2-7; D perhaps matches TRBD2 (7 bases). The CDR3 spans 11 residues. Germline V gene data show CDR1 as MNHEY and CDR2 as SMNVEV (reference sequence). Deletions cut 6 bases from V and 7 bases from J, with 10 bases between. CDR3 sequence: CASSGGREQYF. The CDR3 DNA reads TGTGCCAGCAGCGGGGGGCGGGAGCAGTACTTC.

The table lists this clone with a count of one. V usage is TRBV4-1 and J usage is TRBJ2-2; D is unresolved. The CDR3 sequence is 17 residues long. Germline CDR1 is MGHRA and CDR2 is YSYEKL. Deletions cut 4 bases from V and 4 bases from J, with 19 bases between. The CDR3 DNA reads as TGCGCCAGCAGCCTACAAGGGCTTGGCGTAGGCACCGGGGAGCTGTTTTTT. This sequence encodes CASSLQGLGVGTGELFF.

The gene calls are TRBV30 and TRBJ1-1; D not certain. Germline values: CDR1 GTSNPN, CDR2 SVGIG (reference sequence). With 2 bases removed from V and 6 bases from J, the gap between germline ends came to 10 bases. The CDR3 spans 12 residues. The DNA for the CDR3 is TGTGCCTGGAGTCCGTTAGGGTCTGAAGCTTTCTTT. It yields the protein CAWSPLGSEAFF. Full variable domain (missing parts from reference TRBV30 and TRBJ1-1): SQTIHQWPATLVQPVGSPLSLECTVEGTSNPNLYWYRQAAGRGLQLLFYSVGIGQISSEVPQNLSASRPQDRQFILSSKKLLLSDSGFYLCAWSPLGSEAFFGQGTRLTVV.

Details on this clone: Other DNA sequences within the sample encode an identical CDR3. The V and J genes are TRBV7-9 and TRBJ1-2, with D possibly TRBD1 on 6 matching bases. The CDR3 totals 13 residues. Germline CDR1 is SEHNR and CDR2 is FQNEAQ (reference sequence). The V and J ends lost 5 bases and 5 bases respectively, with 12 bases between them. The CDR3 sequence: CASSLGTPYGYTF. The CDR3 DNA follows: TGTGCCAGCAGCCTCGGGACACCTTATGGCTACACCTTC.